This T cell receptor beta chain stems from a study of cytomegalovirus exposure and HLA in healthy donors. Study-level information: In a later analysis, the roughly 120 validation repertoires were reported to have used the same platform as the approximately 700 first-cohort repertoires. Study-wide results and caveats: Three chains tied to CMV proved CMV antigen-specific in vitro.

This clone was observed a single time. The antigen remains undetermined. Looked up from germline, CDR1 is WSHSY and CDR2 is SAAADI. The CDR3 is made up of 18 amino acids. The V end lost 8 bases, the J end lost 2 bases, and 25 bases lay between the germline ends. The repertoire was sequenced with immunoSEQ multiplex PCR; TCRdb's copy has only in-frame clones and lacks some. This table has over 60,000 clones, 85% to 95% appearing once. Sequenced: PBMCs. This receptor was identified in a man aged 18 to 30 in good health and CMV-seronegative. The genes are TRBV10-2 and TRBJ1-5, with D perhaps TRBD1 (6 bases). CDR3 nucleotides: TGCGCCAGCCGGGAAGGGGGTCGGTCCCTGTCAGGCAATCAGCCCCAGCATTTT. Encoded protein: CASREGGRSLSGNQPQHF.